This T cell receptor (beta chain) was sequenced for a study of blood T cell repertoires in COVID-19. V shed 6 bases and J shed 10 bases, with 19 bases lying between them. Germline V lookup: CDR1 MGHDK, CDR2 SYGVNS. The CDR3 consists of 15 residues. Libraries were prepared by immunoSEQ multiplex PCR; TCRdb keeps only in-frame clonotypes and omits some of them. Counted here are about 250,000 clones, less than 90% occurring once; the ten biggest clones make up less than 3%. The sequencing input was PBMCs or T cells enriched from blood (not recorded which). The TCR was taken from a woman in her forties or fifties who had recovered from COVID-19. The chain uses TRBV25-1 and TRBJ1-6, with D perhaps TRBD1 (6 bases). The CDR3: CASSLGAGAYSPLHF. As DNA, the CDR3 is TGTGCCAGCAGCCTAGGGGCAGGGGCCTACTCACCCCTCCACTTT.